Below are 20 T cell receptor beta chains sequenced from a single sample in a study of shared clonotypes between healthy human individuals. Profiled with immunoSEQ multiplex PCR; TCRdb holds only in-frame clones, not every one. The data contain about 2.4 million clones, 93% of them singletons. Sequencing was carried out using naive CD4+ T cells from PBMCs. As for subset: CD45RA+ positively selected. Source of these receptors: a man aged 18 to 30 in good health. Some clones in this sample may be carry-over from other donors' samples.

Concerning this clone: The sample holds other DNA sequences that translate to the same CDR3. The chain links TRBV9 to TRBJ2-3, with D hard to call. V was clipped by 1 base and J by 0 bases, with 3 bases between them. Germline V gene sequence: CDR1 SGDLS, CDR2 YYNGEE. This CDR3 region has 13 residues. Here the CDR3 DNA reads TGTGCCAGCAGCGTACTGAGCACAGATACGCAGTATTTT. Encoded protein: CASSVLSTDTQYF.

The table lists this clone with a count of one. The DNA of the CDR3 is TGTGCCAGCAGCTCGACCTGGGACAGGGGCAACAATGAGCAGTTCTTC. Translation: CASSSTWDRGNNEQFF. The chain has TRBV11-3 and TRBJ2-1; TRBD1 agrees at 10 bases. Trimming took 4 bases from V and 5 from J; bases not matched to a gene: 8. There are 16 residues in the CDR3. Germline loops: CDR1 SGHNT, CDR2 YENEEA. The full variable domain, in which reference TRBV11-3 and TRBJ2-1 provide the parts outside the CDR3, is EAGVVQSPRYKIIEKKQPVAFWCNPISGHNTLYWYLQNLGQGPELLIRYENEEAVDDSQLPKDRFSAERLKGVDSTLKIQPAELGDSAVYLCASSSTWDRGNNEQFFGPGTRLTVL.

V is TRBV28 and J is TRBJ2-3; D may match TRBD1 or TRBD2 (6 bases each). The V end was cut by 5 bases, the J end by 3 bases, with 18 bases between. Germline V gene sequence: CDR1 MDHEN, CDR2 SYDVKM. The CDR3 has 16 residues. DNA for the CDR3: TGTGCCAGCAGTGCCCATGGGGGGCGGGGTACAGATACGCAGTATTTT. It specifies CASSAHGGRGTDTQYF.

V usage is TRBV6-1 and J usage is TRBJ2-7; 7 nucleotides align to TRBD2. The trim removed 7 bases at V and 3 bases at J, leaving 9 bases unmatched. Germline V gene sequence: CDR1 MNHNS, CDR2 SASEGT. The CDR3 totals 14 residues. CDR3 in amino acids: CASTAGTINYEQYF. The CDR3 DNA reads as TGTGCCAGCACGGCCGGGACTATCAACTACGAGCAGTACTTC.

Comment on this clone: Other DNA sequences of this sample code for an identical CDR3. The J gene is TRBJ2-7, the V gene TRBV27; D uncertain. CDR3 length: 12 amino acids. The V gene's germline CDR1 is MNHEY and CDR2 SMNVEV (reference sequence). Trimming stripped 3 bases from V and 6 bases from J, with 9 bases between. CDR3 protein: CASSFGPGEQYF. CDR3 nucleotides: TGTGCCAGCAGTTTTGGGCCGGGCGAGCAGTACTTC.

V is TRBV6-1 and J is TRBJ2-7; the D gene is possibly TRBD1 (7 bases). CDR1 and CDR2 (germline): MNHNS, SASEGT. V lost 3 bases and J lost 0, with 21 bases in between. This CDR3 is built from 18 residues. The DNA of the CDR3 is TGTGCCAGCAGTGAGTCACGTCGGCTGCGGGACAGCTCCTACGAGCAGTACTTC. Amino acid sequence: CASSESRRLRDSSYEQYF.

The chain is built from TRBV7-8 and TRBJ2-2; no definite D call. Between the trimmed V and J ends, which lost 6 bases and 8 bases, there was a span of 13 bases. The CDR3 is 13 amino acids. The germline CDR1 and CDR2 sequences are SGHVS and FQNEAQ. The CDR3 DNA sequence: TGTGCCAGCAGGGACGGGTCCGGGGGGGAGCTGTTTTTT. It translates to CASRDGSGGELFF.

This chain links TRBV11-2 with TRBJ2-1; D is unresolved. Trimming stripped 7 bases from V and 8 bases from J, with 21 bases between. This CDR3 is 15 amino acids long. CDR1 is SGHAT, CDR2 FQNNGV, per germline. The CDR3 DNA is TGTGCCAGCAACCTCCTGCGGCTGGCTGGTGATGAGCAGTTCTTC. Translated: CASNLLRLAGDEQFF. The full variable domain, in which reference TRBV11-2 and TRBJ2-1 provide the parts outside the CDR3, is EAGVAQSPRYKIIEKRQSVAFWCNPISGHATLYWYQQILGQGPKLLIQFQNNGVVDDSQLPKDRFSAERLKGVDSTLKIQPAKLEDSAVYLCASNLLRLAGDEQFFGPGTRLTVL.

The rearrangement links TRBV14 to TRBJ2-7, with TRBD2 identical over 8 bases. J lost 4 bases, V lost 2 bases, and 16 bases had no gene match. The germline gives CDR1 SGHDN, CDR2 FVKESK. This CDR3 is built from 18 residues. The CDR3 DNA reads as TGTGCCAGCAGCCAATATAAAGCCGGGACTAGTCGATTGTACGAGCAGTACTTC. This gives the protein CASSQYKAGTSRLYEQYF.

The chain links TRBV9 to TRBJ2-6, with D perhaps given as TRBD1 or TRBD2 (6 bases each). The CDR3 extends over 18 amino acids. Between the trimmed V and J ends, which lost 0 bases and 2 bases, there was a span of 15 bases. Germline assignment: CDR1 SGDLS and CDR2 YYNGEE. This chain's CDR3 is CASSVGPGAGTGANVLTF. DNA of the CDR3: TGTGCCAGCAGCGTAGGCCCGGGGGCGGGTACTGGGGCCAACGTCCTGACTTTC.

The genes are TRBV7-3 and TRBJ2-1; TRBD2 matches 14 bases. V shed 6 bases and J 9 bases; nucleotides not matched to a gene: 10. CDR1 SGHTA and CDR2 FQGTGA come from the germline V gene. The CDR3 runs to 16 residues. CDR3 region: CASSPAGTSGSREQFF. In DNA, the CDR3 is TGTGCCAGCAGTCCAGCCGGGACTAGCGGGAGTCGTGAGCAGTTCTTC.

This chain uses TRBV5-1 with TRBJ1-1; no firm D call. CDR3 length: 13 amino acids. The germline V and J ends were trimmed by 4 bases and 2 bases, with 9 bases remaining between them. Germline V lookup: CDR1 SGHRS, CDR2 YFSETQ. The DNA of the CDR3 is TGCGCCAGCAGCACGACACCAAACACTGAAGCTTTCTTT. It is translated as CASSTTPNTEAFF. Full variable domain (missing parts from reference TRBV5-1 and TRBJ1-1): KAGVTQTPRYLIKTRGQQVTLSCSPISGHRSVSWYQQTPGQGLQFLFEYFSETQRNKGNFPGRFSGRQFSNSRSEMNVSTLELGDSALYLCASSTTPNTEAFFGQGTRLTVV.

The CDR3 protein is CASSLFFSGSRYEQYF. The CDR3 DNA sequence: TGTGCCAGCAGTTTATTCTTTAGTGGCTCACGATACGAGCAGTACTTC. The rearrangement links TRBV27 to TRBJ2-7; D gene unclear. V shed 1 base and J shed 4 bases, with 17 bases lying between them. CDR3 length equals 16 residues. Per the germline V gene, CDR1 is MNHEY and CDR2 is SMNVEV (reference sequence).

This sequence joins TRBV5-4 and TRBJ2-7; 8 nucleotides match TRBD2. The V gene's germline CDR1 is SGHNT and CDR2 YYREEE (reference sequence). V trimming: 2 bases; J trimming: 3 bases; junction bases outside the gene matches: 7. The CDR3 consists of 15 residues. This CDR3 is CASSLKSSGHYEQYF. The CDR3 nucleotides are TGTGCCAGCAGCTTAAAGTCTAGCGGGCACTACGAGCAGTACTTC.

This clone came up a few times. The V and J genes are TRBV7-2 and TRBJ1-2, with TRBD1 as a possible D gene (5 bases). Germline V lookup: CDR1 SGHTA, CDR2 FQGNSA. This CDR3 has 13 residues. Trimming shortened V by 6 bases and J by 3 bases, and 11 bases separated the two germline ends. The CDR3 region is CASRLGRDYGYTF. CDR3 bases: TGTGCCAGCAGACTCGGCAGGGACTATGGCTACACCTTC.

The gene calls are TRBV11-2 and TRBJ2-7, with D hard to call. CDR3 length: 16 amino acids. The V end was cut by 2 bases, the J end by 1 base, with 15 bases between. Looked up from germline, CDR1 is SGHAT and CDR2 is FQNNGV. CDR3 sequence: CASSLLGRNKSYEQYF. CDR3 nucleotide sequence: TGTGCCAGCAGCTTATTGGGTCGGAATAAATCCTACGAGCAGTACTTC.

The J gene is TRBJ1-2, the V gene TRBV7-9; 10 bases are a match to TRBD1. This CDR3 spans 14 amino acids. From germline, CDR1 is SEHNR and CDR2 FQNEAQ (reference sequence). The ends lost 1 base at V and 8 bases at J; junction bases unmatched: 4. CDR3 protein: CASSLVDRGQGYTF. As DNA, the CDR3 is TGTGCCAGCAGCTTAGTCGACAGGGGGCAGGGCTACACCTTC. Together with reference TRBV7-9 and TRBJ1-2, the CDR3 gives the full variable domain: DTGVSQNPRHKITKRGQNVTFRCDPISEHNRLYWYRQTLGQGPEFLTYFQNEAQLEKSRLLSDRFSAERPKGSFSTLEIQRTEQGDSAMYLCASSLVDRGQGYTFGSGTRLTVV.

V is TRBV6-5 and J is TRBJ2-5; no definite D call. V was pared by 2 bases and J by 9 bases, with 13 bases between. The CDR3 has 13 amino acids. Germline lookup yields CDR1 MNHEY and CDR2 SVGAGI. CDR3 residues: CASSYGQHGPQYF. CDR3 in DNA: TGTGCCAGCAGTTACGGCCAGCACGGTCCCCAGTACTTC.

This rearrangement joins TRBV9 to TRBJ2-1; D call uncertain. In germline, CDR1 is SGDLS, CDR2 YYNGEE. Trimming removed 4 bases from V and 5 bases from J, with 16 bases in between. This CDR3 region has 15 residues. For the CDR3, the DNA is TGTGCCAGCAGCCCCCTTGTTGCCTCTAACAATGAGCAGTTCTTC. This codes for CASSPLVASNNEQFF.

The chain recombines TRBV28 with TRBJ2-1; TRBD1 is a possible D gene (6 bases). The germline V and J ends were trimmed by 10 bases and 3 bases, with 10 bases remaining between them. The CDR3 spans 12 residues. Germline-derived CDR1 and CDR2 are MDHEN and SYDVKM. The CDR3 spells CAISDSYNEQFF. In nucleotides, the CDR3 is TGTGCCATCTCGGACAGCTACAATGAGCAGTTCTTC.